In this sample, the clone carrying this T cell receptor (beta chain) turned up once. The antigen remains undetermined. Stem cell-like memory, regulatory, central memory and naive CD4+ cells were sorted via CD45RO/CCR7/CD25/CD127/CD95/CD27. What was sequenced were expressed TCRB transcripts, since all of the isolated RNA had been reverse transcribed. Sequencing used immunoSEQ multiplex PCR; TCRdb keeps in-frame clones, though not all of them. The sample carries more than 300,000 clones, roughly 9.8% recorded once. V lost 5 bases, J lost 5 bases, and 14 bases lay in between. CDR1 and CDR2 (germline): MNHEY, SVGAGI. The CDR3 sequence is 14 residues long. This sample stems from a study of beta chain features in type 1 diabetes. Study outcomes and limitations: Significant though moderate, a shortening of TCRB CDR3s appeared in all four CD4+ subsets of Type 1 diabetes patients.

Sample: central memory CD4+ T cells from blood. The TCR was taken from a man aged 30-40 years with type 1 diabetes. The V and J genes are TRBV6-5 and TRBJ2-3; D remains unclear. DNA for the CDR3: TGTGCCAGCAGTGCCAGTTTACACAGAGATACGCAGTATTTT. As protein: CASSASLHRDTQYF.